These T cell receptor beta chains were read from a single sample in a study of OX40 agonist ivuxolimab in advanced cancers. Assay used: immunoSEQ multiplex PCR; TCRdb lists only in-frame clones, some missing. This sample yields approximately 45,000 clones, of which about nine tenths are seen a single time; less than 9.5% belongs to the top ten. The input for sequencing was CD4+ or CD8+ T cells sorted from blood, taken in a trial of the OX40 agonist ivuxolimab. The receptors originated from an adult with an advanced solid tumor such as melanoma, head and neck, liver or kidney cancer. Each CDR3 is given with its conserved first and last residue. A D gene is named only where the DNA matches it firmly.

J: TRBJ1-5; V: TRBV28; D: NA; CDR3: CASTEGAEVGSNQPQHF
J: TRBJ2-2; V: TRBV27; D: NA; CDR3: CASSAGLLNTGELFF
J: TRBJ2-3; V: TRBV5-4; D: TRBD2; CDR3: CASSPRAGAGTDTQYF
J: TRBJ1-2; V: TRBV14; D: TRBD1; CDR3: CASSTPGQGNYGYTF
J: TRBJ2-1; V: TRBV7-9; D: TRBD2; CDR3: CASSPTSEHNEQFF
J: TRBJ1-2; V: TRBV6-5; D: TRBD1; CDR3: CASSSGTGEVYGYTF
J: TRBJ2-2; V: TRBV10-3; D: NA; CDR3: CAISPMTETGELFF
J: TRBJ1-5; V: TRBV6-1; D: NA; CDR3: CASTNGGGQPQHF
J: TRBJ2-7; V: TRBV5-5; D: TRBD1; CDR3: CASSSLLGQGYEQYF
J: TRBJ2-3; V: TRBV28; D: NA; CDR3: CASTYPPGTDTQYF
J: TRBJ1-1; V: TRBV27; D: TRBD1; CDR3: CASSFTGTATEAFF
J: TRBJ2-5; V: TRBV5-1; D: TRBD2; CDR3: CASSFSGRGQETQYF
J: TRBJ2-5; V: TRBV28; D: NA; CDR3: CASSGADSGGETQYF
J: TRBJ2-2; V: TRBV2; D: TRBD2; CDR3: CASRGQGGSGELFF
J: TRBJ2-2; V: TRBV18; D: NA; CDR3: CASSGDAGAGELFF
J: TRBJ2-5; V: TRBV7-8; D: NA; CDR3: CASSLGGVETQYF
J: TRBJ2-1; V: TRBV6-1; D: TRBD2; CDR3: CASSPSGREGNEQFF
J: TRBJ2-1; V: TRBV5-1; D: NA; CDR3: CASSFGGQTYNEQFF
J: TRBJ1-6; V: TRBV15; D: NA; CDR3: CATSRDPDSSNSPLHF
J: TRBJ2-7; V: TRBV11-3; D: NA; CDR3: CASSPSSNPGEQYF
J: TRBJ2-7; V: TRBV6-1; D: TRBD1; CDR3: CASSRDRFYEQYF
J: TRBJ1-4; V: TRBV28; D: NA; CDR3: CASSLMGPEKLFF
J: TRBJ2-1; V: TRBV9; D: NA; CDR3: CASGGRGNLWDEQFF
J: TRBJ1-1; V: TRBV5-1; D: NA; CDR3: CASSLAGPPRNTEAFF
J: TRBJ2-3; V: TRBV28; D: TRBD2; CDR3: CASSSLAGGTDTQYF
J: TRBJ1-2; V: TRBV4-3; D: NA; CDR3: CASSQDHENYGYTF